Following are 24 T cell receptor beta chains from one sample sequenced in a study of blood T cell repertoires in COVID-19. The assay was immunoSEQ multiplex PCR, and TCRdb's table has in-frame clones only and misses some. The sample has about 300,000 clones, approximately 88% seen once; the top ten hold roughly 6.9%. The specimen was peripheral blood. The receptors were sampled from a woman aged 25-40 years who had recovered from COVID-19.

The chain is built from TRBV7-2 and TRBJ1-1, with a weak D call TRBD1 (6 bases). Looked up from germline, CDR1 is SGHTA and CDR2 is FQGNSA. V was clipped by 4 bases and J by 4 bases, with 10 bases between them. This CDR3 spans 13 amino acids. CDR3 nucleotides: TGTGCCAGCAGCTCAATGACAGGCACTGAAGCTTTCTTT. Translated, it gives CASSSMTGTEAFF.

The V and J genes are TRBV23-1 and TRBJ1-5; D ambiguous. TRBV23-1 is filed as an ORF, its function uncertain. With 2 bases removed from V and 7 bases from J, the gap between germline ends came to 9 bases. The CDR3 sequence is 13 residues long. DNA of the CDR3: TGCGCCAGCAGTCAACCGATTGGCCAGCCCCAGCATTTT. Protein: CASSQPIGQPQHF.

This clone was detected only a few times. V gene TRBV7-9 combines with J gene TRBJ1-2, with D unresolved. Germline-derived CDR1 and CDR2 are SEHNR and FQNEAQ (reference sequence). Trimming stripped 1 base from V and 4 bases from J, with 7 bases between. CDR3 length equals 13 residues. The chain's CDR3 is CASSLGLGYGYTF. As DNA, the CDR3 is TGTGCCAGCAGCTTAGGTCTAGGCTATGGCTACACCTTC.

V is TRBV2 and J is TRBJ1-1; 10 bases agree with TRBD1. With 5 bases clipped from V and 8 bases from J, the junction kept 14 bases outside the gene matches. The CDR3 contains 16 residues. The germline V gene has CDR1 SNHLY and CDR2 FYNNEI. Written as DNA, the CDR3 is TGTGCCAGCAGTACCTCCCGGACAGGGGGAGATAAGGAAGCTTTCTTT. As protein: CASSTSRTGGDKEAFF.

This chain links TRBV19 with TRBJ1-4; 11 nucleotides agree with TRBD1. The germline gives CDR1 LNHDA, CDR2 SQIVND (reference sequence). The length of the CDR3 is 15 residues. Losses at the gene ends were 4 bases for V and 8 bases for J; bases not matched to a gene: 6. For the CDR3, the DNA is TGTGCCAGTAGTACGACCGGGACAGGGGGGGAAAAACTGTTTTTT. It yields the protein CASSTTGTGGEKLFF.

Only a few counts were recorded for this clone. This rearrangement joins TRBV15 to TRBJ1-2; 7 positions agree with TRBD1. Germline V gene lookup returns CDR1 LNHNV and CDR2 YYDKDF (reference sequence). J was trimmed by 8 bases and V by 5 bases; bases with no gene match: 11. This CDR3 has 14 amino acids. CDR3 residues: CATSFDTGVGGYTF. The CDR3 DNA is TGTGCCACCAGCTTCGATACAGGGGTGGGCGGCTACACCTTC.

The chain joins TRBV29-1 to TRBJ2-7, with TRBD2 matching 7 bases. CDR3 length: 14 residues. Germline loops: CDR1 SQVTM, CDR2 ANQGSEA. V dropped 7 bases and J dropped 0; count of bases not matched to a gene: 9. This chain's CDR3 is CSAGRGTDSYEQYF. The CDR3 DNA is TGCAGCGCTGGGCGGGGGACCGACTCCTACGAGCAGTACTTC.

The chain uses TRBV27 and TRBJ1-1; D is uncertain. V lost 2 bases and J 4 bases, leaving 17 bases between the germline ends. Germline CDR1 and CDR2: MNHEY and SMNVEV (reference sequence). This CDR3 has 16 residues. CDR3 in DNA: TGTGCCAGCAGTTTACTACCTGGAGGGCGTTTCACTGAAGCTTTCTTT. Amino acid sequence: CASSLLPGGRFTEAFF.

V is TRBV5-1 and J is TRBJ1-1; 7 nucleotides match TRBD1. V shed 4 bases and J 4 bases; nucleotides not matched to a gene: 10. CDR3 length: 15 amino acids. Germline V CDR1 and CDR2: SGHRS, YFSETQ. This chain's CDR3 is CASSTNGDSGTEAFF. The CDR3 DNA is TGCGCCAGCAGCACTAACGGGGACAGCGGCACTGAAGCTTTCTTT. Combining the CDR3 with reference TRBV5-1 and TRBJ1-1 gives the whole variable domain KAGVTQTPRYLIKTRGQQVTLSCSPISGHRSVSWYQQTPGQGLQFLFEYFSETQRNKGNFPGRFSGRQFSNSRSEMNVSTLELGDSALYLCASSTNGDSGTEAFFGQGTRLTVV.

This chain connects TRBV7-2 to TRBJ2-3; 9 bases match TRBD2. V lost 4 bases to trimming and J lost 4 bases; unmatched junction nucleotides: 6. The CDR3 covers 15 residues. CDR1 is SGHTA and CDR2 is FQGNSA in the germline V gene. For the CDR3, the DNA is TGTGCCAGCAGCTCCGTAGCGGGGGTACCAGATACGCAGTATTTT. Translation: CASSSVAGVPDTQYF.

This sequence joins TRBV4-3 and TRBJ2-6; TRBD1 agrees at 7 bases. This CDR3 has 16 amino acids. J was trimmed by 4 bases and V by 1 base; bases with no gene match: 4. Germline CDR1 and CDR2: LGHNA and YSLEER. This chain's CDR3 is CASSQVTGSGANVLTF. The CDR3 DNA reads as TGCGCCAGCAGCCAAGTGACAGGGTCGGGGGCCAACGTCCTGACTTTC.

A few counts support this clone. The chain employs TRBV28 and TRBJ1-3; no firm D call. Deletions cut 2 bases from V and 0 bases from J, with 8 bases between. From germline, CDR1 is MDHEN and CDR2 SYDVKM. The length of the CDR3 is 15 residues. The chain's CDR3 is CASSLVQISGNTIYF. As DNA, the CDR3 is TGTGCCAGCAGTTTAGTACAGATCTCTGGAAACACCATATATTTT.

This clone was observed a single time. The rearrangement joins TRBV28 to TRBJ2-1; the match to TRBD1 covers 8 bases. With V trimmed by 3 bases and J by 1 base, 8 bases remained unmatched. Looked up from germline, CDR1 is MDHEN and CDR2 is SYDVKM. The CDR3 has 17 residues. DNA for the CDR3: TGTGCCAGCAGTTTTTTGTTCACAGGGGGATCCTACAATGAGCAGTTCTTC. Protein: CASSFLFTGGSYNEQFF.

The CDR3 DNA sequence: TGTGCCAGCAGCCCCGGACAGGGGGCAGCCAAAAACATTCAGTACTTC. Translated, it gives CASSPGQGAAKNIQYF. This chain links TRBV3-1 (or the pseudogene TRBV3-2) with TRBJ2-4, with 11 bases identical to TRBD1. V shed 4 bases and J 0 bases; nucleotides not matched to a gene: 2. CDR1 and CDR2 (germline): LGHDT, YNNKEL (reference sequence). The CDR3 covers 16 residues.

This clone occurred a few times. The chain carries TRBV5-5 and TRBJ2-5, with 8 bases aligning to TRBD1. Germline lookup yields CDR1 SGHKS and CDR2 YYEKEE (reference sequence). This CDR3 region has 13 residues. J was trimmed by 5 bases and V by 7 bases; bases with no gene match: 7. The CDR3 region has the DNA TGTGCCAGCCAAGGACAGGGTCGGGAGACCCAGTACTTC. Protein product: CASQGQGRETQYF.

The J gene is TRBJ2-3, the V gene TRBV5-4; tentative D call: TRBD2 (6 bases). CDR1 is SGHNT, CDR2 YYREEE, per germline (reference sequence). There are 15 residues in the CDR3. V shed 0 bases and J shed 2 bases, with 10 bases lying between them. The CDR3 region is CASSLVAGLTDTQYF. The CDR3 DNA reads TGTGCCAGCAGCTTGGTGGCGGGGCTCACAGATACGCAGTATTTT.

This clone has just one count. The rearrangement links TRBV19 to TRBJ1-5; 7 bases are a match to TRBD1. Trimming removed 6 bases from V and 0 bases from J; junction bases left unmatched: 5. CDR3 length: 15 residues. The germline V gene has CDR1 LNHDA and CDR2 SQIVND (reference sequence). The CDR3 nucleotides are TGTGCCAGTAGGGGACAGACCTATAGCAATCAGCCCCAGCATTTT. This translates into CASRGQTYSNQPQHF.

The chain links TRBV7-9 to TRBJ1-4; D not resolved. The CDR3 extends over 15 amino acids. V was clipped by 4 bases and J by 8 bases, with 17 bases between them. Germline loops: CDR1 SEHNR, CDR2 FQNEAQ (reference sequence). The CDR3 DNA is TGTGCCAGCAGCTCAAAGCACTGGTATGAGGAAAAACTGTTTTTT. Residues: CASSSKHWYEEKLFF.

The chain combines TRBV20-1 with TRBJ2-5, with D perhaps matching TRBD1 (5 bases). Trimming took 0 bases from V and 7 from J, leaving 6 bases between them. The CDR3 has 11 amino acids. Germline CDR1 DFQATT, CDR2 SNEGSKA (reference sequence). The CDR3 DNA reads TGCAGTGCTAGAGAGGGGCCGACCCAGTACTTC. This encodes CSAREGPTQYF.

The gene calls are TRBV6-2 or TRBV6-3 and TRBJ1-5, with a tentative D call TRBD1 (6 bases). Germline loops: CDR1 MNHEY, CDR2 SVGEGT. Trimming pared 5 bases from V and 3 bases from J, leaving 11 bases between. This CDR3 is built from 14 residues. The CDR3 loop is CASSNRDNNQPQHF. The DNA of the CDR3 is TGTGCCAGCAGTAACCGGGACAACAATCAGCCCCAGCATTTT.

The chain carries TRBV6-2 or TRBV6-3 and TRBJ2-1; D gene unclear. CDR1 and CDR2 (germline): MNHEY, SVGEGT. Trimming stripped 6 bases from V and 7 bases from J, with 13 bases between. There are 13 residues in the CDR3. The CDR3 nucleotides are TGTGCCAGCAGCCTTGACTGGTTAAATGAGCAGTTCTTC. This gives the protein CASSLDWLNEQFF.

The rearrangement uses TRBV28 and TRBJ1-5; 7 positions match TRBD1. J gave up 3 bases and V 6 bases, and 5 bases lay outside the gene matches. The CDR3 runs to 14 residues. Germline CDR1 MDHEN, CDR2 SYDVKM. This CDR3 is CASRGGQVNQPQHF. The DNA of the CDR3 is TGTGCCAGCAGGGGCGGACAGGTCAATCAGCCCCAGCATTTT.

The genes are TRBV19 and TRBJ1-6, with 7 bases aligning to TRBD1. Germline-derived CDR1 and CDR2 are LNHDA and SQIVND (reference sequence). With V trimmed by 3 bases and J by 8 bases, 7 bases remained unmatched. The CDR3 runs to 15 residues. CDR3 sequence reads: CASSMSRRGDSPLHF. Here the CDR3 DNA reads TGTGCCAGTAGTATGTCACGCAGGGGGGATTCACCCCTCCACTTT.

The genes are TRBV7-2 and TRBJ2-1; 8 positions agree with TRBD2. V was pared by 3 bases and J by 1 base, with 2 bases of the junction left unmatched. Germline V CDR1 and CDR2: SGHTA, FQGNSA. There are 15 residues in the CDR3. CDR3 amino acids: CASSFAGGSYNEQFF. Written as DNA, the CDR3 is TGTGCCAGCAGCTTTGCGGGGGGTTCCTACAATGAGCAGTTCTTC.